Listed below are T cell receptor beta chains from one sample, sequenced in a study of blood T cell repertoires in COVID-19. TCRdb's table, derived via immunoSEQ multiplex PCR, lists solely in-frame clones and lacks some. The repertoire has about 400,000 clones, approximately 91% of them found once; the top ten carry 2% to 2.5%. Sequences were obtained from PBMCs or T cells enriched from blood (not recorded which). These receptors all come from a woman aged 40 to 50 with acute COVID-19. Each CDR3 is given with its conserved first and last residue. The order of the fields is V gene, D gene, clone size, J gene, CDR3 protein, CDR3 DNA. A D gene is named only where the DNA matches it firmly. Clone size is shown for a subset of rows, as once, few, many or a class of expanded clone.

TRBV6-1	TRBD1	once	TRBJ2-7	CASSEAGQGYEQYF	TGTGCCAGCAGTGAAGCGGGACAGGGCTACGAGCAGTACTTC
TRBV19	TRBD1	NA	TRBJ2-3	CASSPTHTGADTQYF	TGTGCCAGTAGCCCGACCCATACAGGGGCAGATACGCAGTATTTT
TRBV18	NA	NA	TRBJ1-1	CASSPLVVSGGLGNTEAFF	TGTGCCAGCTCACCGTTGGTGGTTAGCGGGGGGCTGGGGAACACTGAAGCTTTCTTT
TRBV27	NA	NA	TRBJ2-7	CASSFGRGYEQYF	TGTGCCAGCAGTTTCGGAAGGGGCTACGAGCAGTACTTC
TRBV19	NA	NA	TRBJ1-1	CASRGLQGGDTEAFF	TGTGCCAGTAGGGGACTCCAGGGTGGGGACACTGAAGCTTTCTTT
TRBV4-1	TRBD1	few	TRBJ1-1	CASSQDHRGSTEAFF	TGCGCCAGCAGCCAAGATCACAGGGGTAGCACTGAAGCTTTCTTT
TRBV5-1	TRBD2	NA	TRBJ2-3	CASGLAGGTDTQYF	TGCGCCAGCGGACTAGCGGGGGGAACAGATACGCAGTATTTT
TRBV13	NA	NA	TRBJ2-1	CASSPPGGPYNEQFF	TGTGCCAGCAGCCCGCCTGGGGGCCCCTACAATGAGCAGTTCTTC
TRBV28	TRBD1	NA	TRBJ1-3	CASRRRTGPASGNTIYF	TGTGCCAGCAGGCGTAGGACAGGCCCAGCCTCTGGAAACACCATATATTTT
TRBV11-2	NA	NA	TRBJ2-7	CASSSQGGEQYF	TGTGCCAGCAGCTCGCAGGGGGGCGAGCAGTACTTC